This TCR beta chain was captured in a study of T cells in Graves' hyperthyroidism and ophthalmopathy. This clonotype was seen a few times. RNA transcripts provided the source from which TCR beta CDR3 regions were amplified. HTBI primers drove first-round RT-PCR of the TCR CDR3. TCRdb passed the multiplex PCR reads through MiXCR, listing each CDR3 protein once. The table lists some 27,000 distinct CDR3 sequences, roughly 45% of them singletons, with about a tenth in the top ten. The germline V gene has CDR1 SGHVS and CDR2 FQNEAQ. Trimming pared 5 bases from V and 4 bases from J, leaving 12 bases between. This CDR3 contains 13 residues. Diagnosis relied on clinical symptoms, serum thyroxine and TRAb, thyroid ultrasound and orbital computed tomography.

This clonotype was sampled from a woman aged 25 to 45 with Graves' hyperthyroidism. The specimen sequenced was blood. The V call is TRBV7-8, the J call TRBJ2-7; possibly TRBD2 for D (6 bases). CDR3 coding DNA: TGTGCCAGCAGCCCGCGGGGTAGGTACGAGCAGTACTTC. Residues: CASSPRGRYEQYF.